These T cell receptor beta chains were read from a single sample in a study of T-cell memory formation after mild COVID-19. MiXCR, applied by TCRdb to the 5' RACE reads, yields one record per CDR3 protein. The repertoire holds approximately 410,000 distinct CDR3 sequences, about 25% seen once, with roughly 14% in the top ten. Material for sequencing was PBMCs or a T cell subset sorted from them (not recorded which). These receptors all come from an adult woman who had mild COVID-19 (a few samples of this study predate the infection). Cell type and time point are not known. Each CDR3 is given with its conserved first and last residue. D genes are given only for firm matches. Rows give clone size only sometimes, using once, few, many, or a class for an expanded clone.

j_call clone_size v_call d_call cdr3_nt cdr3_aa
TRBJ2-5 NA TRBV15 NA TGTGCCACCAGCGGCCCCGGGTTGTTCCAAGAGACCCAGTACTTC CATSGPGLFQETQYF
TRBJ1-1 once TRBV19 TRBD1 TGTGCCAGTAGTACCCGGACAGGGACTAACACTGAAGCTTTCTTT CASSTRTGTNTEAFF
TRBJ2-3 NA TRBV5-6 NA TGTGCCAGCAGATCACAGGGATCAGGGGATACGCAGTATTTT CASRSQGSGDTQYF
TRBJ1-1 NA TRBV6-5 NA TGTGCCAGCAGTCCCAGGGGCGTGATAATGAACACTGAAGCTTTCTTT CASSPRGVIMNTEAFF
TRBJ2-6 few TRBV6-2/TRBV6-3 NA TGTGCCAGCAGTTACCGGGGCGCCGGGGCCAACGTCCTGACTTTC CASSYRGAGANVLTF
TRBJ2-1 few TRBV4-1 NA TGCGCCAGCAGCCAAGACGGGGGATATAAATACAATGAGCAGTTCTTC CASSQDGGYKYNEQFF
TRBJ1-2 once TRBV2 TRBD1 TGTGCCAGCGTCGCCTCGGGACAGATCTATGGCTACACCTTC CASVASGQIYGYTF
TRBJ1-5 few TRBV11-2 NA TGTGCCAGCAGCTTGGACCCCGGCCCCAATCAGCCCCAGCATTTT CASSLDPGPNQPQHF
TRBJ2-7 few TRBV20-1 NA TGCAGTGCGCGGCTACAGGGATCCTACGAGCAGTACTTC CSARLQGSYEQYF
TRBJ2-7 few TRBV2 TRBD1 TGTGCCAGCGACCGGGACAGCTCCTACGAGCAGTACTTC CASDRDSSYEQYF
TRBJ2-1 few TRBV18 NA TGTGCCAGCTCACCGGGGGGCGGGAGCTCCTACAATGAGCAGTTCTTC CASSPGGGSSYNEQFF
TRBJ1-5 few TRBV3-1 NA TGTGCCAGCAGCCGTCGGGGGGCAAGTCAGCCCCAGCATTTT CASSRRGASQPQHF
TRBJ2-7 NA TRBV27 TRBD2 TGTGCCAGCAGTCCTATCACGGGACTAGCGGGGCGCTACGAGCAGTACTTC CASSPITGLAGRYEQYF
TRBJ2-3 NA TRBV5-1 TRBD2 TGCGCCAGCAGCTCCGGGGGGGTACAACCGACAGATACGCAGTATTTT CASSSGGVQPTDTQYF
TRBJ1-1 NA TRBV7-6 NA TGTGCCAGCAGCTTCGGCCAGGGATTAGTCACTGAAGCTTTCTTT CASSFGQGLVTEAFF
TRBJ2-7 few TRBV27 NA TGTGCCAGCAGTCCGCAATCCGAGGCCCACTACGAGCAGTACTTC CASSPQSEAHYEQYF
TRBJ2-7 NA TRBV7-2 NA TGTGCCAGCAGCCTGCAGTTCTACGAGCAGTACTTC CASSLQFYEQYF
TRBJ2-7 NA TRBV5-6 TRBD1 TGTGCCAGCAGCTCGATCAGGGGGACCGAGCAGTACTTC CASSSIRGTEQYF
TRBJ2-4 NA TRBV6-5 NA TGTGCCAGCAGTCGCGAAAAGGGGGTTCAGTACTTC CASSREKGVQYF
TRBJ1-1 NA TRBV4-1 NA TGCGCCAGCAGCGCTGAGCCCCCCCAGGGAATTAACACTGAAGCTTTCTTT CASSAEPPQGINTEAFF
TRBJ2-5 NA TRBV25-1 NA TGTGCCAGCAGTGAATTGCGGGAGACCCAGTACTTC CASSELRETQYF
TRBJ2-3 few TRBV9 TRBD2 TGTGCCAGCAGCGCCGGACCGGGACTAGCTGAAGATACGCAGTATTTT CASSAGPGLAEDTQYF
TRBJ2-3 NA TRBV20-1 NA TGCAGTGCCATCCCGGGGCCAGATACGCAGTATTTT CSAIPGPDTQYF
TRBJ1-2 NA TRBV29-1 TRBD1 TGCAGCGTTTGGACAGGGGGGGATGGCTACACCTTC CSVWTGGDGYTF
TRBJ1-3 many TRBV4-1 TRBD1 TGCGCCAGCAGCCAAGCTGACCGCGGACAGGCAAACACCATATATTTT CASSQADRGQANTIYF
TRBJ2-7 NA TRBV20-1 TRBD1 TGCAGTGCTACCGGGGACAGCCCCTCCTACGAGCAGTACTTC CSATGDSPSYEQYF
TRBJ2-5 few TRBV6-1 TRBD2 TGTGCCAGCAGAGGACTAGCGGCTTGGGGAGAGACCCAGTACTTC CASRGLAAWGETQYF
TRBJ2-1 few TRBV5-1 TRBD2 TGCGCCAGCAGCGTACTAGCGGGAGAGTCTTACAATGAGCAGTTCTTC CASSVLAGESYNEQFF
TRBJ2-1 NA TRBV12-3/TRBV12-4 TRBD2 TGTGCCAGCAGCCCCGGGACTAGCGGGAGGGTTTTTATATACAATGAGCAGTTCTTC CASSPGTSGRVFIYNEQFF
TRBJ2-7 NA TRBV18 TRBD1 TGTGCCAGCTCACCACTAGGACAGGGGGATGAGCAGTACTTC CASSPLGQGDEQYF
TRBJ1-1 NA TRBV5-1 NA TGCGCCAGCAGCCAGGGGTTTTTCGGGGGCCTGAACACTGAAGCTTTCTTT CASSQGFFGGLNTEAFF
TRBJ2-7 few TRBV4-3 NA TGCGCCAGCAGCCATAGACTAGAGTCCTACGAGCAGTACTTC CASSHRLESYEQYF
TRBJ1-4 NA TRBV3-1 TRBD1 TGTGCCAGCAGCCGGCATTCAGGGGGTCTGGAAAAACTGTTTTTT CASSRHSGGLEKLFF
TRBJ2-1 few TRBV6-1 NA TGTGCCAGCAGCCCTCAACCAGTATCAGTATACAATGAGCAGTTCTTC CASSPQPVSVYNEQFF
TRBJ1-2 NA TRBV7-2 NA TGTGCCAGCACCCCACCGGCAGGTGTCTATGGCTACACCTTC CASTPPAGVYGYTF
TRBJ1-1 NA TRBV20-1 NA TGCAGTGCCAGAAGGAGAGAGAACACTGAAGCTTTCTTT CSARRRENTEAFF
TRBJ2-7 few TRBV4-1 TRBD1 TGCGCCAGCAGACCCCCGGGACAGGGGTACGAGCAGTACTTC CASRPPGQGYEQYF
TRBJ1-5 NA TRBV6-5 TRBD1 TGTGCCAGCAGCCGCGGGACAGGGGGCCGCAATCAGCCCCAGCATTTT CASSRGTGGRNQPQHF
TRBJ2-7 few TRBV18 TRBD1 TGTGCCAGCTCATCCACAGGGGGCCGCTCCTACGAGCAGTACTTC CASSSTGGRSYEQYF
TRBJ2-1 few TRBV7-3 TRBD2 TGTGCCAGCTCTGTCCTAGCGGGGTACAATGAGCAGTTCTTC CASSVLAGYNEQFF
TRBJ2-7 NA TRBV12-3/TRBV12-4 NA TGTGCCAGCGCACCCCACATAACCTACGAGCAGTACTTC CASAPHITYEQYF
TRBJ2-7 NA TRBV14 TRBD1 TGTGCCAGCAGCCGACAGACAGGGGGCTACGAGCAGTACTTC CASSRQTGGYEQYF
TRBJ1-1 few TRBV9 NA TGTGCCAGCAGCGCCCTGACAGCTACTAACACTGAAGCTTTCTTT CASSALTATNTEAFF
TRBJ1-5 NA TRBV6-2/TRBV6-3 NA TGTGCCAGCAGTTCCCAGCCGGGGAGGCCCCAGCATTTT CASSSQPGRPQHF
TRBJ2-7 many TRBV7-8 NA TGTGCCAGCAGCCTCGGAGGGCCGGGCTACGAGCAGTACTTC CASSLGGPGYEQYF
TRBJ2-5 NA TRBV4-3 NA TGCGCCAGCAGCCCCAGTCGGATAGTGGGAGAGACCCAGTACTTC CASSPSRIVGETQYF
TRBJ2-1 few TRBV7-9 NA TGTGCCAGCAGCTCCTTGGGGGGGCGATCCTACAATGAGCAGTTCTTC CASSSLGGRSYNEQFF
TRBJ1-2 NA TRBV29-1 NA TGCAGCGTTGAAGAGCCGCCGTTTCGGACCGTATACTATGGCTACACCTTC CSVEEPPFRTVYYGYTF
TRBJ2-7 NA TRBV5-4 NA TGTGCCAGCAGCCCCCTTGGGACTGCCCATCACGAGCAGTACTTC CASSPLGTAHHEQYF
TRBJ2-3 NA TRBV7-3 NA TGTGCCAGCAGCTTAATGGGAGGGGGCCGCACAGATACGCAGTATTTT CASSLMGGGRTDTQYF
TRBJ2-2 NA TRBV20-1 NA TGCAGTGCTAGAGGGGACTGGGAAAGGGGGGAGCTGTTTTTT CSARGDWERGELFF
TRBJ1-4 NA TRBV21-1 NA TGTGCCAGCTTTATAGCCCGGGGCGGGGATGAAAAACTGTTTTTT CASFIARGGDEKLFF
TRBJ1-1 NA TRBV27 NA TGTGCCAGCAGTCCTACCGGGGAGATGAACACTGAAGCTTTCTTT CASSPTGEMNTEAFF
TRBJ2-5 NA TRBV12-3/TRBV12-4 NA TGTGCCAGCAGTTTAACAGGGACTCAAGAGACCCAGTACTTC CASSLTGTQETQYF
TRBJ2-2 NA TRBV29-1 NA TGCAGCGTTGTAAAGGTGAACACCGGGGAGCTGTTTTTT CSVVKVNTGELFF